This T cell receptor beta chain is from a study of OX40 agonist ivuxolimab in advanced cancers. Trimming cost V 4 bases and J 8 bases; bases outside gene matches: 13. The germline V gene has CDR1 SGHRS and CDR2 YFSETQ. The CDR3 spans 17 residues. The protocol was immunoSEQ multiplex PCR, while the TCRdb copy is restricted to in-frame clones and leaves out a portion. The sample lists around 60,000 clones, approximately 92% occurring once. Specimen: CD4+ or CD8+ T cells sorted from blood, collected in a trial of the OX40 agonist ivuxolimab. This clonotype was sampled from an adult with an advanced solid tumor such as melanoma, head and neck, liver or kidney cancer. The chain couples TRBV5-1 to TRBJ2-2; 11 bases line up with TRBD2. The DNA of the CDR3 is TGCGCCAGCAGCCACTACTTTAGCGGGAGGGCCGCGGGGGAGCTGTTTTTT. Translation: CASSHYFSGRAAGELFF.